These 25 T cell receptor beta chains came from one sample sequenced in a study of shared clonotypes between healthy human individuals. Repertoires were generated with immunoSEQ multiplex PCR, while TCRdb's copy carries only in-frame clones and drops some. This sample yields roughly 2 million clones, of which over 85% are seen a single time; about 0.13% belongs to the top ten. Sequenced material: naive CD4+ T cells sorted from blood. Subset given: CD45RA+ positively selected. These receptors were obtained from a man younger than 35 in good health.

The CDR3 bases are TGCGCCAGCAGCTTGTCGGGTAACAATCAGCCCCAGCATTTT. It specifies CASSLSGNNQPQHF. The rearrangement uses TRBV5-1 and TRBJ1-5; D remains unclear. The V end was cut by 1 base, the J end by 3 bases, with 8 bases between. CDR1 is SGHRS, CDR2 YFSETQ, per germline. CDR3 size: 14 residues. Full variable domain (remainder filled in from reference TRBV5-1 and TRBJ1-5): KAGVTQTPRYLIKTRGQQVTLSCSPISGHRSVSWYQQTPGQGLQFLFEYFSETQRNKGNFPGRFSGRQFSNSRSEMNVSTLELGDSALYLCASSLSGNNQPQHFGDGTRLSIL.

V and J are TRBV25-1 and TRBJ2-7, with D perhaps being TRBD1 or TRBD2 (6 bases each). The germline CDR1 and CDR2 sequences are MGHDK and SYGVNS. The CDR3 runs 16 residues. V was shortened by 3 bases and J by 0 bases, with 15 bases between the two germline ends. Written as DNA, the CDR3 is TGTGCCAGCAGTGAGTTCTCTGGGGGGCCCTCCTACGAGCAGTACTTC. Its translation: CASSEFSGGPSYEQYF.

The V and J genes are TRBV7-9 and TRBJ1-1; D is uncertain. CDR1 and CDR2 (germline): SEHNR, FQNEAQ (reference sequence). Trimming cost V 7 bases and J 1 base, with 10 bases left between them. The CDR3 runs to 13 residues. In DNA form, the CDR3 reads TGTGCCAGCATCTACTACGGGAACACTGAAGCTTTCTTT. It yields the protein CASIYYGNTEAFF.

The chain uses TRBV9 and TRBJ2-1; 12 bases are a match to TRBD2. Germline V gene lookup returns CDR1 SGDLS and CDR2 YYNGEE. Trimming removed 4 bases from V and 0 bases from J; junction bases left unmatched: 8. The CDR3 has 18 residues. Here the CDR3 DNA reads TGTGCCAGCAGCCCCCGGACTAGCGGGAAAACCTCCTACAATGAGCAGTTCTTC. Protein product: CASSPRTSGKTSYNEQFF. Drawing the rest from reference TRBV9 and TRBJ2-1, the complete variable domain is DSGVTQTPKHLITATGQRVTLRCSPRSGDLSVYWYQQSLDQGLQFLIQYYNGEERAKGNILERFSAQQFPDLHSELNLSSLELGDSALYFCASSPRTSGKTSYNEQFFGPGTRLTVL.

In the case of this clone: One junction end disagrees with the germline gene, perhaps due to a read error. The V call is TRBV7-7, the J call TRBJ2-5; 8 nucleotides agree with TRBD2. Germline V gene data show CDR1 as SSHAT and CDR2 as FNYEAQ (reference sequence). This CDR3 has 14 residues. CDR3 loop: CASSLAGRWETQYF. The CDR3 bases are TGTGCTAGCAGCTTAGCGGGGAGGTGGGAGACCCAGTACTTC.

The CDR3 region is CASSSPFMPDSTEAFF. The CDR3, as DNA: TGTGCCAGCAGTTCCCCCTTTATGCCCGACAGCACTGAAGCTTTCTTT. The chain couples TRBV28 to TRBJ1-1, with D tentatively TRBD1 (5 bases). The ends were cut back, 4 bases at V and 4 bases at J, with 19 bases in the middle. Germline V gives CDR1 MDHEN, CDR2 SYDVKM. The CDR3 is made up of 16 amino acids.

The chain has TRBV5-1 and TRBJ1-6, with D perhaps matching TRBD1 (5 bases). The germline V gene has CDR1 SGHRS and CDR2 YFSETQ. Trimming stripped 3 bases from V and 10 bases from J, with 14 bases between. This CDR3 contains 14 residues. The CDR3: CASSWDGELSPLHF. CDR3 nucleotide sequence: TGCGCCAGCAGCTGGGACGGGGAGTTGTCACCCCTCCACTTT.

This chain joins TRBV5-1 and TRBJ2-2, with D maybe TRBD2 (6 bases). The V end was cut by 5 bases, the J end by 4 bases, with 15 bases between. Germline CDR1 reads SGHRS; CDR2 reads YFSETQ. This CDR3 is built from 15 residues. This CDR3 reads CASSGRDSGTGELFF. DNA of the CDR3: TGCGCCAGCAGTGGGCGGGATTCGGGCACCGGGGAGCTGTTTTTT.

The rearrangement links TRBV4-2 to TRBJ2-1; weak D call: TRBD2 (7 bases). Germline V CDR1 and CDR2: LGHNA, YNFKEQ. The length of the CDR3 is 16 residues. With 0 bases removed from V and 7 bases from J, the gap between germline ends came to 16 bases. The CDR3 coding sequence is TGTGCCAGCAGCCAAGAAGGGGGGGCCGCTAGGAATGAGCAGTTCTTC. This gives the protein CASSQEGGAARNEQFF.

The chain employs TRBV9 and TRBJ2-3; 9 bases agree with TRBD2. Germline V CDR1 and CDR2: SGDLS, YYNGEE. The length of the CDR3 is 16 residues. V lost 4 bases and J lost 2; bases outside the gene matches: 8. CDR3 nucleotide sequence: TGTGCCAGCAGCTCCAGACCGGGACTAGCCACAGATACGCAGTATTTT. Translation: CASSSRPGLATDTQYF.

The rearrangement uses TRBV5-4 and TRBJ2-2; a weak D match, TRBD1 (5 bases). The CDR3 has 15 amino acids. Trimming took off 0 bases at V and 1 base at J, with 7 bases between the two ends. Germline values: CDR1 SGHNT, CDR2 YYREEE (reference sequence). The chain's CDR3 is CASSLGDRNTGELFF. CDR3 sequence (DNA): TGTGCCAGCAGCTTGGGTGACAGGAACACCGGGGAGCTGTTTTTT.

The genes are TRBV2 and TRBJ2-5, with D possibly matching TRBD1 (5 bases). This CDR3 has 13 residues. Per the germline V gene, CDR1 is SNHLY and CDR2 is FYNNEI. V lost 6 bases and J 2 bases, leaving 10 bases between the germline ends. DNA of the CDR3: TGTGCCAGCAGGACAGCTAAACAAGAGACCCAGTACTTC. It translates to CASRTAKQETQYF. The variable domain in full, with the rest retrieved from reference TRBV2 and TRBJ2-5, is EPEVTQTPSHQVTQMGQEVILRCVPISNHLYFYWYRQILGQKVEFLVSFYNNEISEKSEIFDDQFSVERPDGSNFTLKIRSTKLEDSAMYFCASRTAKQETQYFGPGTRLLVL.

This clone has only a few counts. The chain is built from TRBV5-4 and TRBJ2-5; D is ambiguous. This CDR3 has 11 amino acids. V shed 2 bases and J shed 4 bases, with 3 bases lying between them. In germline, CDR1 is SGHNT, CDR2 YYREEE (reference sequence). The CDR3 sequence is CASSFGETQYF. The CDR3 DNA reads TGTGCCAGCAGCTTTGGAGAGACCCAGTACTTC.

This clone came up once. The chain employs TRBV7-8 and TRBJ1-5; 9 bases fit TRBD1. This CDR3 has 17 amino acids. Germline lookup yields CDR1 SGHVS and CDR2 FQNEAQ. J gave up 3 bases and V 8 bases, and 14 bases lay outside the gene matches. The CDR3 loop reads CASSTFKTGGDNQPQHF. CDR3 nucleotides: TGTGCCAGCTCGACCTTTAAGACAGGGGGTGACAATCAGCCCCAGCATTTT.

The CDR3: CASQRTSGYQETQYF. The CDR3 nucleotides read TGTGCCAGCCAACGGACTAGCGGATACCAAGAGACCCAGTACTTC. The chain employs TRBV2 and TRBJ2-5, with 10 positions matching TRBD2. Germline trimming cut 8 bases from V and 0 bases from J; bases unmatched to any gene: 6. CDR1 and CDR2 (germline): SNHLY, FYNNEI. CDR3 size: 15 residues.

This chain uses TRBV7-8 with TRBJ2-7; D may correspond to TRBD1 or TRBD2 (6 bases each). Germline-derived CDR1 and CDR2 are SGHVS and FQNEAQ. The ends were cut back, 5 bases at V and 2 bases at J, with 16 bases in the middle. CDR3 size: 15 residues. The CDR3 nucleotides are TGTGCCAGCAGCCAAGGGGGGTACATTACCTACGAGCAGTACTTC. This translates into CASSQGGYITYEQYF.

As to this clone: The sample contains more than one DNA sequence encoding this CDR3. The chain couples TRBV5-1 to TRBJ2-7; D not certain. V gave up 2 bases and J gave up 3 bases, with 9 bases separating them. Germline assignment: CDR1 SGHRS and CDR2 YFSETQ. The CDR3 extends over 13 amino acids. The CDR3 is CASSLGSVYEQYF. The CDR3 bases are TGCGCCAGCAGCTTAGGCAGCGTCTACGAGCAGTACTTC.

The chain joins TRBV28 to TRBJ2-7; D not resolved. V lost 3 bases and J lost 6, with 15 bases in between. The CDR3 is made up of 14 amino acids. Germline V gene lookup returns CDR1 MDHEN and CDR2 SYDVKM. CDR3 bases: TGTGCCAGCAGTTTTTACGGCAGGATGGGCGAGCAGTACTTC. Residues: CASSFYGRMGEQYF.

CDR3 bases: TGTGCCAGCAGTCCGGGACAGGGACCCTACGAGCAGTACTTC. Its translation is CASSPGQGPYEQYF. The V and J genes are TRBV28 and TRBJ2-5; 9 bases line up with TRBD1. The end of the DNA is better explained by TRBJ2-7, so the J call may be wrong. Germline CDR1 reads MDHEN; CDR2 reads SYDVKM. The CDR3 has 14 residues.

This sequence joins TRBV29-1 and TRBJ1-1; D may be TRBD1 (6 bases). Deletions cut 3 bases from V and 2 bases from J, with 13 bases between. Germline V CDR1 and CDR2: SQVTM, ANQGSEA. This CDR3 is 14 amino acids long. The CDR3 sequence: CSVDRGGGNTEAFF. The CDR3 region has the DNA TGCAGCGTTGACAGGGGCGGAGGAAACACTGAAGCTTTCTTT. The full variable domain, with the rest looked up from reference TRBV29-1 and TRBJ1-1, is SAVISQKPSRDICQRGTSLTIQCQVDSQVTMMFWYRQQPGQSLTLIATANQGSEATYESGFVIDKFPISRPNLTFSTLTVSNMSPEDSSIYLCSVDRGGGNTEAFFGQGTRLTVV.

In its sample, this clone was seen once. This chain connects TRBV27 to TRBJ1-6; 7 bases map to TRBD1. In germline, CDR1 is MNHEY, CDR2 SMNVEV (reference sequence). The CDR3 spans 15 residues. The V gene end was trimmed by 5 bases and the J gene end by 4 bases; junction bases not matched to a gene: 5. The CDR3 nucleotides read TGTGCCAGCAGTGCCGGGACAGCTTATAATTCACCCCTCCACTTT. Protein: CASSAGTAYNSPLHF.

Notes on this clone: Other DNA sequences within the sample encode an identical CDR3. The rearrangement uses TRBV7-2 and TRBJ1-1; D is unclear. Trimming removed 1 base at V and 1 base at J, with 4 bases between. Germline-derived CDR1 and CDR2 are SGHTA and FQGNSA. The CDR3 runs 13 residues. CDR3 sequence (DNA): TGTGCCAGCAGCTTAGGCCAGAACACTGAAGCTTTCTTT. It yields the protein CASSLGQNTEAFF.

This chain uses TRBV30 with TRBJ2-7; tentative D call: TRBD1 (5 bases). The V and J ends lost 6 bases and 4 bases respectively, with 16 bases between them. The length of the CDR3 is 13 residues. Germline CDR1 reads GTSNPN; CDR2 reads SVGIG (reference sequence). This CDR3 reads CACLVYRKYEQYF. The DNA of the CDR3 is TGTGCCTGCCTGGTTTACAGGAAATACGAGCAGTACTTC.

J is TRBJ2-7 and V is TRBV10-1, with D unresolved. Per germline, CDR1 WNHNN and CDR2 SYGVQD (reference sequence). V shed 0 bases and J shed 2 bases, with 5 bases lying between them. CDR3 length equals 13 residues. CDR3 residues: CASSESITYEQYF. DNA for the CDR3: TGCGCCAGCAGTGAGTCAATCACCTACGAGCAGTACTTC.

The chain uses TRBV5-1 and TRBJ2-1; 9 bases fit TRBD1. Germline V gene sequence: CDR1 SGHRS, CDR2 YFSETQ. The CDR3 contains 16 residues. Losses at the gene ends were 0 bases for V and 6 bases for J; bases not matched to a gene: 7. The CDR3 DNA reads TGCGCCAGCAGCTTGGCCGGGACAGGGAATAGCAATGAGCAGTTCTTC. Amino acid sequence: CASSLAGTGNSNEQFF.